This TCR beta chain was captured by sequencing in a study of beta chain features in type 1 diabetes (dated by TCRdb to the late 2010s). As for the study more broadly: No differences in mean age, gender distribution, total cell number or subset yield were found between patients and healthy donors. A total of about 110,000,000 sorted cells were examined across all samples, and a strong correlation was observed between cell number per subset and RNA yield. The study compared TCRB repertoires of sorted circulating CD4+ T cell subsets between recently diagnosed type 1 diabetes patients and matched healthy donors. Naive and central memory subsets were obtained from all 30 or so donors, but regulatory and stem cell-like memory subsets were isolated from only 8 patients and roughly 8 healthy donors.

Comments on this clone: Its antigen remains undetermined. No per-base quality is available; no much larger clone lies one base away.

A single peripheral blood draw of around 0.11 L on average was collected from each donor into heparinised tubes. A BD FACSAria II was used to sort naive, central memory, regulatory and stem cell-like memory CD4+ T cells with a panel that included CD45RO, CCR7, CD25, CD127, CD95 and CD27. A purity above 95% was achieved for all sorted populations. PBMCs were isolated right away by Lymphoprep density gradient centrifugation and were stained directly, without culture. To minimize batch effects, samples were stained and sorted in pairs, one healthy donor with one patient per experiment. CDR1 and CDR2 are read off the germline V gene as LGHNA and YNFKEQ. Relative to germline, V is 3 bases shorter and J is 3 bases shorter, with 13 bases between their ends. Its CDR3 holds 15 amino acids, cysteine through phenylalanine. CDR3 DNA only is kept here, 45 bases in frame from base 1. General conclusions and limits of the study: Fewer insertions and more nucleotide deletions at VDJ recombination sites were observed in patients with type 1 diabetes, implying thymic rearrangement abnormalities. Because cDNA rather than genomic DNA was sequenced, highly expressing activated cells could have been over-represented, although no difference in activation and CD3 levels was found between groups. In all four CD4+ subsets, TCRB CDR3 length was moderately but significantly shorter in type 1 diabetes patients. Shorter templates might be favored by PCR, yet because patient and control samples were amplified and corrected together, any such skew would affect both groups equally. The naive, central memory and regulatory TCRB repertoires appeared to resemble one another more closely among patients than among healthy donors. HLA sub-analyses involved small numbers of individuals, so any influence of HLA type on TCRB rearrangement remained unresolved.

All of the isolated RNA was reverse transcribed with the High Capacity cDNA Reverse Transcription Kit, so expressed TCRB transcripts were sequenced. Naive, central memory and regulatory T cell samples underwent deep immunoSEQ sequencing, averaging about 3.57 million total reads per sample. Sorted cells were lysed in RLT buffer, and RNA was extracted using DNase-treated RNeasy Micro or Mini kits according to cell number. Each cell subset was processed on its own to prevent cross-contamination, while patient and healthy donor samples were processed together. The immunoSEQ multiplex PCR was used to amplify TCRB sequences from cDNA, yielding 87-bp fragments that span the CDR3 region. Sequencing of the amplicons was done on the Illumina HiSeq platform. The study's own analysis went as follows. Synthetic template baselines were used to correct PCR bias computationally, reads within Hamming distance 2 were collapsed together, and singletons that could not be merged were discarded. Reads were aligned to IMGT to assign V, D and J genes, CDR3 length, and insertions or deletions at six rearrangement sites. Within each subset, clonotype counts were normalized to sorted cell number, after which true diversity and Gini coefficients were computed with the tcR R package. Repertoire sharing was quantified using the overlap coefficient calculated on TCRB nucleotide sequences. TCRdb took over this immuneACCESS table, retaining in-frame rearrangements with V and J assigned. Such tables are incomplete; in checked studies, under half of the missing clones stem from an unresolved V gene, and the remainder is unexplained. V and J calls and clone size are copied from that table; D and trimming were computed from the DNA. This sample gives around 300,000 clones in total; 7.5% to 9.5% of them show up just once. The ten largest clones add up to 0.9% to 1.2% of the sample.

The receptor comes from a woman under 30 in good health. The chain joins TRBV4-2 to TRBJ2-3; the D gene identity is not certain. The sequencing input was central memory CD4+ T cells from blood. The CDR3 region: CASSHLGIGTDTQYF. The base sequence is TGTGCCAGCAGCCACCTGGGCATAGGGACAGATACGCAGTATTTT.